This paragraph covers one T cell receptor beta chain sequence. Its recognized antigen is unknown. No base quality information exists; no much larger clone differs at one position. Sample treatment or condition, as interpreted from the label and publication: around 19 received Ad26.COV2.S at low or high dose, single or two shots; roughly five received placebo; per-sample allocation not given. For vaccine and placebo recipients, the sequenced repertoires came from samples collected on day 63 after the first injection. Cohort 1b enrolled roughly 25 adults aged 18-55 years at a single site in Boston, USA, between 29 July and 7 August 2020. Ad26.COV2.S was a replication-incompetent adenovirus type 26 vector that expressed a prefusion-stabilized SARS-CoV-2 spike protein derived from the original Wuhan strain. The source of the sample is a study of Ad26.COV2.S vaccination and SARS-CoV-2 variants (dated by TCRdb to the early 2020s). For the study in its entirety: Donors in the vaccine arm were drawn from COV1001, a phase I-IIa trial of Ad26.COV2.S in healthy adults that was multicentre, randomized, double-blind and placebo-controlled. Trial participants were randomized into five groups of five, in which low-dose or high-dose Ad26.COV2.S was given once or twice, or placebo was given on both occasions. Dosing of Ad26.COV2.S was intramuscular, at either 5x10^10 or 1x10^11 viral particles, delivered as one shot or as two shots spaced 56 days apart. A total of some 30 samples were included in the TCR-sequenced set, comprising around 19 Ad26.COV2.S vaccine recipients, 5 placebo recipients and 8 SARS-CoV-2 convalescent individuals. Blinding of investigators to trial group allocation was maintained during experiments and outcome assessment. TCRbeta repertoire sequencing was used to assess the specificity and breadth of SARS-CoV-2-reactive T cell receptors after Ad26.COV2.S vaccination. What the research found in general, with its limitations: Comparing responses between vaccine doses or regimens was not something the study was powered to do. After vaccination, substantial breadth of spike-specific CD8+ and CD4+ T cell responses was reported. Comparable non-spike TCR breadth was observed between vaccine and placebo recipients, consistent with only spike being contained in the vaccine. According to the authors, total T cell responses may have been underestimated by the TCR breadth and depth analyses. Spike-specific TCR breadth was higher in Ad26.COV2.S recipients than in placebo recipients (P = 0.0014).

The immunoSEQ Assay was used to sequence TCRbeta CDR3 regions. After extraction, genomic DNA underwent amplification by bias-controlled multiplex PCR, followed by high-throughput sequencing. On the study's bioinformatics: To quantify the absolute abundance of every unique TCRbeta CDR3 region, sequences were collapsed and filtered. T cell fraction was estimated by normalizing TCRbeta template counts to usable DNA, which was measured by amplifying reference genes present in all nucleated cells. Repertoire TCRs were annotated as SARS-CoV-2-specific by exact matching of V gene, CDR3 amino acid sequence and J gene to a known reactive TCR set. The reference SARS-CoV-2 TCR set was derived from MIRA and filtered for enrichment in COVID-19-positive ImmuneCODE repertoires, a step that removed public or cross-reactive TCRs. Using the MIRA antigens, annotated TCRs were further analysed by specific ORF or by position within an ORF. Breadth was defined as the number of annotated unique rearrangements divided by the total number of unique productive rearrangements, and depth was defined as the summed frequency of the annotated unique rearrangements. Two-sided Wilcoxon rank-sum tests were used to compare TCR breadth between groups. TCRdb mirrors the immuneACCESS table, restricted to in-frame sequences. Some clones are absent from its copies; in checked studies, under half trace to an unresolved V gene, and the reason for the others is unknown. The DNA gave D and trimming, while V, J and clone size come from that table. The sample data list 380,000 or so clones, and around 89% of these were observed just once. About 5% of the sample goes to the ten largest clones.

CDR1 and CDR2, looked up from the germline V gene (reference sequence), are MNHEY and SMNVEV. Taken from cysteine to phenylalanine, the CDR3 has 18 residues. Kept here is only the CDR3 DNA, which spans 54 bases and is read in frame from base 1. V is trimmed back by 6 bases and J by 0 bases, and the junction contains 9 bases that no gene match accounts for. This receptor chain uses TRBV27 and TRBJ2-7; 15 middle bases align to TRBD2. The sequences come from peripheral blood, collected in a trial of Ad26.COV2.S vaccine versus placebo. This receptor was obtained from a person between 18 and 59 years old who received the Ad26.COV2.S COVID-19 vaccine or a placebo. The sequenced DNA: TGTGCCAGCAGGCGGGCGGGACTAGCGGGAGGTAGCTCCTACGAGCAGTACTTC. Protein translation: CASRRAGLAGGSSYEQYF.